The rows below give T cell receptor beta chains drawn from one sample of a study of blood T cell repertoires in COVID-19. The method was immunoSEQ multiplex PCR; TCRdb's version includes in-frame clones alone and lacks a portion of them. The sample consists of some 350,000 clones, approximately 86% of them appearing once. Material for sequencing was peripheral blood. Receptors were obtained from a human donor in a cohort sampled during active COVID-19. Both conserved end residues are part of each CDR3. A D gene is named only where the DNA matches it firmly. Clone sizes are given selectively: once, few, many, or a class where the clone is expanded.

abundance	v_gene	j_gene	d_gene	CDR3aa	CDR3nt
-	TRBV6-1	TRBJ1-5	-	CASGEYNQPQHF	TGTGCCAGCGGTGAATACAATCAGCCCCAGCATTTT
-	TRBV11-2	TRBJ1-1	-	CASSLVGGYEAFF	TGTGCCAGCAGCTTAGTTGGCGGCTATGAAGCTTTCTTT
-	TRBV18	TRBJ2-1	TRBD1	CASSLGTGGINEQFF	TGTGCCAGCTCACTCGGGACAGGGGGCATCAATGAGCAGTTCTTC
-	TRBV11-3	TRBJ1-1	-	CASSQGTVNTEAFF	TGTGCCAGCAGCCAGGGGACGGTGAACACTGAAGCTTTCTTT
-	TRBV11-3	TRBJ1-6	TRBD1	CASSFDRDSPLHF	TGTGCCAGCAGCTTTGACAGGGATTCACCCCTCCACTTT
-	TRBV9	TRBJ2-2	TRBD2	CASSATGTSSTGELFF	TGTGCCAGCAGCGCCACCGGGACTAGCTCTACCGGGGAGCTGTTTTTT
-	TRBV7-9	TRBJ1-2	-	CASSDVGGLISDGYTF	TGTGCCAGCAGCGACGTCGGAGGTCTGATCTCCGATGGCTACACCTTC
-	TRBV6-5	TRBJ1-6	-	CASSRDFNSPLHF	TGTGCCAGCAGTCGGGACTTTAATTCACCCCTCCACTTT
-	TRBV20-1	TRBJ1-2	TRBD1	CSARGQGVYTF	TGCAGTGCTAGAGGGCAGGGGGTCTACACCTTC
-	TRBV6-5	TRBJ1-2	-	CASSPDRSFYGYTF	TGTGCCAGCAGTCCCGACAGATCTTTCTATGGCTACACCTTC
-	TRBV7-8	TRBJ2-5	TRBD2	CASSPGLAGGSQETQYF	TGTGCCAGCAGCCCGGGACTAGCGGGGGGCAGCCAAGAGACCCAGTACTTC
few	TRBV20-1	TRBJ1-1	-	CSAVRETEAFF	TGCAGTGCGGTCAGGGAAACTGAAGCTTTCTTT
many	TRBV6-1	TRBJ2-7	TRBD1	CASSEALADRVSYEQYF	TGTGCCAGCAGTGAAGCGCTCGCAGACAGGGTCTCCTACGAGCAGTACTTC
once	TRBV28	TRBJ1-3	-	CATHQSGNTIYF	TGTGCCACACACCAATCTGGAAACACCATATATTTT
-	TRBV5-1	TRBJ2-3	-	CASSSVTGLPTDTQYF	TGCGCCAGCAGCTCGGTTACGGGACTTCCCACAGATACGCAGTATTTT
-	TRBV27	TRBJ1-1	-	CASSSYTVSHTEAFF	TGTGCCAGCAGTTCTTATACAGTGTCCCACACTGAAGCTTTCTTT
-	TRBV7-8	TRBJ2-5	TRBD1	CASRWKTGTGGETQYF	TGTGCCAGCAGGTGGAAAACCGGGACAGGGGGGGAGACCCAGTACTTC